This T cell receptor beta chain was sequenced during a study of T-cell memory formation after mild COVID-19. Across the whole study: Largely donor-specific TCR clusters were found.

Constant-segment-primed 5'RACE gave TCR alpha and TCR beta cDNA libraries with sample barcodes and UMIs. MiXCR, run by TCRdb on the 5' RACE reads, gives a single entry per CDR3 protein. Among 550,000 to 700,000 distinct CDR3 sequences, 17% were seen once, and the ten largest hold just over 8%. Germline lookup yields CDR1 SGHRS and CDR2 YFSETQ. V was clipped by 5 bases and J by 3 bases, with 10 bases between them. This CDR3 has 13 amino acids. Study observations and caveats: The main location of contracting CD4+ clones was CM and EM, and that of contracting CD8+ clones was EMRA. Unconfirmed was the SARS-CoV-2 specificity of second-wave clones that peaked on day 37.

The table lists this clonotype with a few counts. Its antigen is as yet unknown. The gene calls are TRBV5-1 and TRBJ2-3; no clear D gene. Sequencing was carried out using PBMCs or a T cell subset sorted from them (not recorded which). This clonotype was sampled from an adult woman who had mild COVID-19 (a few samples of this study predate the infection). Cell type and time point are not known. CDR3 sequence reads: CASSGPQTDTQYF. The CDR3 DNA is TGCGCCAGCAGTGGACCCCAAACAGATACGCAGTATTTT.